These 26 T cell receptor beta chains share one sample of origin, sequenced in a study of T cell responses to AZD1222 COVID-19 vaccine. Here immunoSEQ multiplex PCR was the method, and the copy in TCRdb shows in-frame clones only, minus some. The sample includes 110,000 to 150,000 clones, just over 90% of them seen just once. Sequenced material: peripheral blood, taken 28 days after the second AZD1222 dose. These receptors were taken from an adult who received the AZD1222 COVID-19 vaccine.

This CDR3 reads CASSQGTSWHEQFF. CDR3 coding DNA: TGTGCCAGCAGCCAAGGGACTAGCTGGCATGAGCAGTTCTTC. V usage is TRBV3-1 (or the pseudogene TRBV3-2) and J usage is TRBJ2-1; 8 bases align to TRBD2. Germline CDR1 is LGHDT and CDR2 is YNNKEL (reference sequence). The CDR3 covers 14 residues. V trimming: 1 base; J trimming: 8 bases; junction bases outside the gene matches: 4.

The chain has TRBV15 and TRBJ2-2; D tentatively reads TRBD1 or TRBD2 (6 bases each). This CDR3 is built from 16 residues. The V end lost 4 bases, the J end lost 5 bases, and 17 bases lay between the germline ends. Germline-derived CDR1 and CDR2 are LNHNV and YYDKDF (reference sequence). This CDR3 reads CATSIGGRRVTGELFF. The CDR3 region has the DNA TGTGCCACCAGCATCGGGGGCCGCCGGGTTACCGGGGAGCTGTTTTTT.

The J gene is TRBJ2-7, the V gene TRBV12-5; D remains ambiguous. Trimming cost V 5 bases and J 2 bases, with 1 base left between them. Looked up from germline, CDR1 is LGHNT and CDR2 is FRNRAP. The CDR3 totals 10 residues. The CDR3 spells CASGAYEQYF. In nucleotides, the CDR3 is TGTGCTAGTGGTGCCTACGAGCAGTACTTC.

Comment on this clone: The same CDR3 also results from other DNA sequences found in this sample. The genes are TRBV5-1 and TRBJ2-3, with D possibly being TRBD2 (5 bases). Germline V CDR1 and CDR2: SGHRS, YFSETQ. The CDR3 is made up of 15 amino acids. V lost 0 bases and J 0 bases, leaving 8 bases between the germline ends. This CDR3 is CASSLGLASTDTQYF. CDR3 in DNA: TGCGCCAGCAGCTTGGGTCTAGCTAGCACAGATACGCAGTATTTT.

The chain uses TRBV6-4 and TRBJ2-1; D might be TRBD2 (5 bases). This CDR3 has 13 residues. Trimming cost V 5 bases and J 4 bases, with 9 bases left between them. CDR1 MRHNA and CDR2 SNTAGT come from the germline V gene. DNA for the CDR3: TGTGCCAGCAGTAGCGGCCCATACAATGAGCAGTTCTTC. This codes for CASSSGPYNEQFF.

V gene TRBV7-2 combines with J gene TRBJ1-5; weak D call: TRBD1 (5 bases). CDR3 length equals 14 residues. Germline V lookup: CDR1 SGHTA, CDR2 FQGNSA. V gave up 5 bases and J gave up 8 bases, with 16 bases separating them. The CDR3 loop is CASSAPGLREPQHF. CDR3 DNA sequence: TGTGCCAGCAGCGCACCGGGTCTCAGGGAGCCCCAGCATTTT.

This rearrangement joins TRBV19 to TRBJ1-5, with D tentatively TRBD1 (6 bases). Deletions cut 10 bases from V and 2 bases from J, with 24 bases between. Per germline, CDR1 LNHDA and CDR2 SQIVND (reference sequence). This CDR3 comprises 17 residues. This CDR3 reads CATSGTRIFRGNQPQHF. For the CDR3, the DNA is TGTGCCACTTCCGGGACACGAATTTTCCGGGGCAATCAGCCCCAGCATTTT.

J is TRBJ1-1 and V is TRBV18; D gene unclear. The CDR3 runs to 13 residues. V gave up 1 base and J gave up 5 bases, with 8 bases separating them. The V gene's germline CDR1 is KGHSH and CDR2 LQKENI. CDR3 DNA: TGTGCCAGCTCACCACAGGTTGGTACTGAAGCTTTCTTT. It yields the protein CASSPQVGTEAFF.

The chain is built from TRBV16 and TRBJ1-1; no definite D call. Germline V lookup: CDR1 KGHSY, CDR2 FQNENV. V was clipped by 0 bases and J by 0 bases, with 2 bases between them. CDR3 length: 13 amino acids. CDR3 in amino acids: CASSQSVNTEAFF. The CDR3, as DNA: TGTGCCAGCAGCCAATCAGTGAACACTGAAGCTTTCTTT.

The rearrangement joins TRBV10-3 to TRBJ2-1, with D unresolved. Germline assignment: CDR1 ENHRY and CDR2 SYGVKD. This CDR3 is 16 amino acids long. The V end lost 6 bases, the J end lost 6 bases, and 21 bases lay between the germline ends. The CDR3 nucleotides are TGTGCCATCAGCTCCCTGGACCGCTCCCTCGTCAATGAGCAGTTCTTC. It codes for CAISSLDRSLVNEQFF.

The CDR3 sequence: CASSIDQGTNTEAFF. CDR3 DNA: TGTGCCAGTAGTATAGACCAGGGCACGAACACTGAAGCTTTCTTT. V and J are TRBV19 and TRBJ1-1, with D possibly being TRBD1 (5 bases). Trimming removed 0 bases from V and 1 base from J, with 9 bases in between. This CDR3 comprises 15 residues. Per germline, CDR1 LNHDA and CDR2 SQIVND (reference sequence).

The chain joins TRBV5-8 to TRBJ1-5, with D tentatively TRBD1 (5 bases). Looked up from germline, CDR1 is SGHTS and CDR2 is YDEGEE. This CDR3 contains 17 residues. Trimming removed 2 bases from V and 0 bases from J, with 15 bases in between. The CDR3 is CASSLNRGEDSNQPQHF. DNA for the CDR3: TGTGCCAGCAGCTTAAATCGGGGGGAGGATAGCAATCAGCCCCAGCATTTT.

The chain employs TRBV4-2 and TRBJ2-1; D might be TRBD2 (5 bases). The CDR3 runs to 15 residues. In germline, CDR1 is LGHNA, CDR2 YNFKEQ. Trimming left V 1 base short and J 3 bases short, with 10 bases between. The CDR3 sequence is CASSQVTSSYNEQFF. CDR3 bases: TGTGCCAGCAGCCAAGTAACTAGTAGCTACAATGAGCAGTTCTTC.

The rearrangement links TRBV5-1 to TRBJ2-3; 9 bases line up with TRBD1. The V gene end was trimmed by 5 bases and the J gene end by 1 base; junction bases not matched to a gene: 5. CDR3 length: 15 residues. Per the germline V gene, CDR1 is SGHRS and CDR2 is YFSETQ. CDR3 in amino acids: CASSTWTGGTDTQYF. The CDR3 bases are TGCGCCAGCAGTACCTGGACAGGGGGCACAGATACGCAGTATTTT.

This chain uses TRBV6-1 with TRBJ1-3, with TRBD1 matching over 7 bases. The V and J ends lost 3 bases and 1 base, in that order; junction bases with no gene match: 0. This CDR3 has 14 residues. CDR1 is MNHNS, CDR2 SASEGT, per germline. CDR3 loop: CASSETGSGNTIYF. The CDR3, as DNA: TGTGCCAGCAGTGAGACAGGGTCTGGAAACACCATATATTTT.

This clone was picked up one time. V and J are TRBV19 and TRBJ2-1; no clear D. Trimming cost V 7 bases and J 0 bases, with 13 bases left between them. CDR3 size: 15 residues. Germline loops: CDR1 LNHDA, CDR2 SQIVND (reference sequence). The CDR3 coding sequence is TGTGCCAGTACTCCAACCTCGAGCTCCTACAATGAGCAGTTCTTC. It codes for CASTPTSSSYNEQFF.

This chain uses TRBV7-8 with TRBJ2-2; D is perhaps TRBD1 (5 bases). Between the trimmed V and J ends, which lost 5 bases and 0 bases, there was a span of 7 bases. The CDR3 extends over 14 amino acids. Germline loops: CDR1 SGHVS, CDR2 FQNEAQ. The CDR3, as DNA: TGTGCCAGCAGCCGGACACCGAACACCGGGGAGCTGTTTTTT. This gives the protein CASSRTPNTGELFF.

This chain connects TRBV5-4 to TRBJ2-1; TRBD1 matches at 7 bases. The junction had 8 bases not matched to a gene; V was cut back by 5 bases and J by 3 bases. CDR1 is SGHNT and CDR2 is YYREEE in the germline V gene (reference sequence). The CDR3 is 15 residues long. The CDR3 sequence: CASRSSGGNYNEQFF. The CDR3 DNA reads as TGTGCCAGCAGATCCTCAGGGGGTAACTACAATGAGCAGTTCTTC.

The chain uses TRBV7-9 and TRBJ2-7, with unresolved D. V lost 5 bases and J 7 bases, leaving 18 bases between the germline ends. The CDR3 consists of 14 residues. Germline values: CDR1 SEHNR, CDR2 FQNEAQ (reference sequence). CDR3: CASSPDKGFGEQYF. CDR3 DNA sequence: TGTGCCAGCAGCCCCGATAAGGGTTTTGGAGAGCAGTACTTC.

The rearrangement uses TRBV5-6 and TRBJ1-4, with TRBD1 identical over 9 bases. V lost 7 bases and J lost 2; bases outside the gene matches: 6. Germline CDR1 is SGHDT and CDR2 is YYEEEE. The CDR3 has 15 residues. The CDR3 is CASYRTGGTNEKLFF. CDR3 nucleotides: TGTGCCAGCTATCGAACAGGGGGCACTAATGAAAAACTGTTTTTT.

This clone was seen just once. This chain's CDR3 is CATRQAGLGYTF. In nucleotides, the CDR3 is TGTGCCACCAGGCAGGCTGGGCTGGGCTACACCTTC. V is TRBV6-5 and J is TRBJ1-2; D remains unclear. This CDR3 has 12 amino acids. Germline CDR1 MNHEY, CDR2 SVGAGI. V was trimmed by 10 bases and J by 8 bases, leaving 17 bases between them.

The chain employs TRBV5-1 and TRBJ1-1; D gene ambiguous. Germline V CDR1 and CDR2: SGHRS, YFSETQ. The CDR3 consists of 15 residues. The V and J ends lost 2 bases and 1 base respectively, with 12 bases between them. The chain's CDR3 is CASSFRPGKNTEAFF. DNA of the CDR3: TGCGCCAGCAGCTTTCGGCCGGGCAAGAACACTGAAGCTTTCTTT.

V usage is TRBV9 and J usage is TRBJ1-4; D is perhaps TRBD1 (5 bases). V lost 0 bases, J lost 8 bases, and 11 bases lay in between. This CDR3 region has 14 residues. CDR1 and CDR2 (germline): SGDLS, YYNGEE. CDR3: CASSVGAGIEKLFF. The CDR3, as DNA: TGTGCCAGCAGCGTAGGGGCAGGGATCGAAAAACTGTTTTTT. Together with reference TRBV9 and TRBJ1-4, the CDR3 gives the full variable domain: DSGVTQTPKHLITATGQRVTLRCSPRSGDLSVYWYQQSLDQGLQFLIQYYNGEERAKGNILERFSAQQFPDLHSELNLSSLELGDSALYFCASSVGAGIEKLFFGSGTQLSVL.

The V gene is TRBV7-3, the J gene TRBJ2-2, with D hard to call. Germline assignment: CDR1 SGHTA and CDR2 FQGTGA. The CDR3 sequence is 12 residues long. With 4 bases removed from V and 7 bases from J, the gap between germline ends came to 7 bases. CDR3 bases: TGTGCCAGCAGCTCAATTGGCGGGGAGCTGTTTTTT. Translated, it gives CASSSIGGELFF.

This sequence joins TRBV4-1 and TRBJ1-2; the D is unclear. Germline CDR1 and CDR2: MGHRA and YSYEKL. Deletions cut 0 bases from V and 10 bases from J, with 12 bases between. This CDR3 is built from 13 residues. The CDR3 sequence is CASSQDGRGDYTF. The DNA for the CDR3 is TGCGCCAGCAGCCAAGATGGACGGGGAGACTACACCTTC.

Here the CDR3 DNA reads TGCGCCAGCAGCTTGTGGGGGACCGGGGGCACAGATACGCAGTATTTT. Residues: CASSLWGTGGTDTQYF. The chain is built from TRBV5-1 and TRBJ2-3, with D possibly called TRBD1 or TRBD2 (5 bases each). This CDR3 spans 16 amino acids. Germline V gene data show CDR1 as SGHRS and CDR2 as YFSETQ. V lost 1 base to trimming and J lost 1 base, with 13 bases between them.